This T cell receptor beta chain stems from a study of cytomegalovirus exposure and HLA in healthy donors. A multiplex PCR was run with 60 Vbeta primers and 13 Jbeta primers. Sequencing used immunoSEQ multiplex PCR; TCRdb keeps in-frame clones, though not all of them. The sample comprises around 160,000 clones, 73% of which are singletons, and approximately 1.8% rests with the top ten. As for this clone: What it binds is not known.

Study findings and constraints: CMV serostatus stood as the only immune exposure information on hand. By HLA locus, TCR association rates varied in a later analysis, with DRB1 showing the most and HLA-C the fewest. What a later analysis reportedly showed was that an Asian-associated ancestry cluster had fewer N-insertions than the approximately 700-donor mean.

The CDR3 contains 16 residues. Germline-derived CDR1 and CDR2 are LGHNA and YSLEER. V gave up 0 bases and J gave up 8 bases, with 19 bases separating them. This chain connects TRBV4-3 to TRBJ1-2, with D unclear. The specimen sequenced was PBMCs. The TCR comes from a woman aged 18-29 years in good health and CMV-seronegative. In DNA form, the CDR3 reads TGCGCCAGCAGCCAAGATACATCTGGCACCTCGTACGGCTACACCTTC. As protein: CASSQDTSGTSYGYTF.